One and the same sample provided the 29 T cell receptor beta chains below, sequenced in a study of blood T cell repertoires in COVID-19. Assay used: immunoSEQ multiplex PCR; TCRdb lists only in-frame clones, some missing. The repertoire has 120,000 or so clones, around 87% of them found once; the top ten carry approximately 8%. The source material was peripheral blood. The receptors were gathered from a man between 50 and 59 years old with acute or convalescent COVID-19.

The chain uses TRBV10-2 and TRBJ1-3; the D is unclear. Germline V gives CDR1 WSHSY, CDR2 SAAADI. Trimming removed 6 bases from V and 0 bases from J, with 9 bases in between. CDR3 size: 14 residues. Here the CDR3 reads CASSGGNSGNTIYF. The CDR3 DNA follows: TGCGCCAGCAGCGGAGGGAACTCTGGAAACACCATATATTTT.

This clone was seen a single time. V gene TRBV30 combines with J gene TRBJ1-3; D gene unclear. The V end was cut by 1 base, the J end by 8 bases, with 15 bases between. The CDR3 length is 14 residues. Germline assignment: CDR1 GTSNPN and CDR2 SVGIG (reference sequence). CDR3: CAWSAPGKSDTIYF. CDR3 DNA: TGTGCCTGGAGTGCCCCGGGGAAGTCGGACACCATATATTTT.

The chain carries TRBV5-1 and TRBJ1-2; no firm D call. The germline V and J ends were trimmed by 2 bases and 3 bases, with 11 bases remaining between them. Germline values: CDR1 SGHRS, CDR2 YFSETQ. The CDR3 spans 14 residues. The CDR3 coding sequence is TGCGCCAGCAGCTTAACCGGGTCCGACTATGGCTACACCTTC. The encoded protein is CASSLTGSDYGYTF.

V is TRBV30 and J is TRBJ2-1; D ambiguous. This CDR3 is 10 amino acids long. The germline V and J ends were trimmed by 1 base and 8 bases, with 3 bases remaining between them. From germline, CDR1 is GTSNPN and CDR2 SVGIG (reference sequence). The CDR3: CAWSDYEQFF. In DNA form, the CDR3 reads TGTGCCTGGAGTGACTATGAGCAGTTCTTC.

CDR3 loop: CASSGRTGARGNYGYTF. The CDR3 DNA follows: TGTGCCAGCAGTGGACGGACAGGGGCCCGGGGGAACTATGGCTACACCTTC. V and J are TRBV6-1 and TRBJ1-2; 9 bases line up with TRBD1. Per the germline V gene, CDR1 is MNHNS and CDR2 is SASEGT. The V and J ends lost 4 bases and 2 bases, in that order; junction bases with no gene match: 11. The CDR3 spans 17 residues.

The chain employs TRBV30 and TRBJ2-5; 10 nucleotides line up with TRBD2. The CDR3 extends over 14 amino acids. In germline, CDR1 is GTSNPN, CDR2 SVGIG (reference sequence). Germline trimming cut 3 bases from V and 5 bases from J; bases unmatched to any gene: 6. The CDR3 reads CAWRASGSLETQYF. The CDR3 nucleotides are TGTGCCTGGAGGGCTAGCGGGAGTCTGGAGACCCAGTACTTC.

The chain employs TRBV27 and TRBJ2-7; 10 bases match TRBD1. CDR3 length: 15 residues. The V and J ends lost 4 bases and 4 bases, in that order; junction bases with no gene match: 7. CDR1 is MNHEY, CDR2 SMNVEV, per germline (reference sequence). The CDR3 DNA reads TGTGCCAGCAGTTCCCCCGGGACAGGGGTATACGAGCAGTACTTC. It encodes CASSSPGTGVYEQYF.

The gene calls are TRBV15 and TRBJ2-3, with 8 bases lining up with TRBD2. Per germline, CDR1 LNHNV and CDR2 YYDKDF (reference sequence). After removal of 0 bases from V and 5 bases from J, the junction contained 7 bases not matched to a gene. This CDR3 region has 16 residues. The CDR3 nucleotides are TGTGCCACCAGCAGAGAACAAGCGGGAGAGGTAGATACGCAGTATTTT. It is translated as CATSREQAGEVDTQYF.

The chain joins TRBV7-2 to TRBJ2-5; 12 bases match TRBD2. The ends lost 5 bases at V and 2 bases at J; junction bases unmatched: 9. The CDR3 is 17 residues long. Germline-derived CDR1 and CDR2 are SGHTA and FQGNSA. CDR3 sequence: CASSPGGLAGWQETQYF. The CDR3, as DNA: TGTGCCAGCAGCCCAGGTGGACTAGCGGGATGGCAAGAGACCCAGTACTTC.

CDR3 in DNA: TGTGCCAGTGACCGGGACAGGGACTACGAGCAGTACTTC. Encoded protein: CASDRDRDYEQYF. This sequence joins TRBV2 and TRBJ2-7; 9 nucleotides align to TRBD1. Germline V lookup: CDR1 SNHLY, CDR2 FYNNEI. Losses at the gene ends were 9 bases for V and 3 bases for J; bases not matched to a gene: 6. This CDR3 is built from 13 residues. The full variable domain, rest sourced from reference TRBV2 and TRBJ2-7, is EPEVTQTPSHQVTQMGQEVILRCVPISNHLYFYWYRQILGQKVEFLVSFYNNEISEKSEIFDDQFSVERPDGSNFTLKIRSTKLEDSAMYFCASDRDRDYEQYFGPGTRLTVT.

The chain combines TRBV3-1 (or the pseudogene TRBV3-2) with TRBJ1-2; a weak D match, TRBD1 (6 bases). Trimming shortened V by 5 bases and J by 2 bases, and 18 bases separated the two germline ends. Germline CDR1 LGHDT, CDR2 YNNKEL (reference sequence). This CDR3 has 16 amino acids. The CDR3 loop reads CASSYGTQGRNYGYTF. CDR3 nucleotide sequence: TGTGCCAGCAGCTACGGTACACAGGGAAGGAACTATGGCTACACCTTC.

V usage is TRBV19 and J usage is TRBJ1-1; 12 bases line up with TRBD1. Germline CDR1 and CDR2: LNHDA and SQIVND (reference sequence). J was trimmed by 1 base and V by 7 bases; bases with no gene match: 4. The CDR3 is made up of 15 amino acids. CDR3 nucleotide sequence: TGTGCCAGTACTCCGGGACAGGGGGCGAACACTGAAGCTTTCTTT. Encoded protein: CASTPGQGANTEAFF.

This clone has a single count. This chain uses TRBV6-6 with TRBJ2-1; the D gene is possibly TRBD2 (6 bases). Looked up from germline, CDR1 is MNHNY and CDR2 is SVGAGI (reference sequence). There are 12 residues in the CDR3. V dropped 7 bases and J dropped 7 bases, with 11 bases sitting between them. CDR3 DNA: TGTGCCAGCACCCCCGGAGGGAATGAGCAGTTCTTC. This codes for CASTPGGNEQFF.

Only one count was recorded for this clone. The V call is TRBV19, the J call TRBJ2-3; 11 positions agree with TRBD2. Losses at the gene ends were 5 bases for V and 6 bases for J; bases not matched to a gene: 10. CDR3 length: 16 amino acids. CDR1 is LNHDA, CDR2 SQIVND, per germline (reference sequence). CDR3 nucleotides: TGTGCCAGTAGTCCCGGGACTAGCGGAGGTAGGGATACGCAGTATTTT. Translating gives CASSPGTSGGRDTQYF.

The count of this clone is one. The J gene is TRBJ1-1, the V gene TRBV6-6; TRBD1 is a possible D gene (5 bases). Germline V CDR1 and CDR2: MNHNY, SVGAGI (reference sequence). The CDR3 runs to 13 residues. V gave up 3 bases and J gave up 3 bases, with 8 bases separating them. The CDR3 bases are TGTGCCAGCAGTTATACAGGCCACACTGAAGCTTTCTTT. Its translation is CASSYTGHTEAFF.

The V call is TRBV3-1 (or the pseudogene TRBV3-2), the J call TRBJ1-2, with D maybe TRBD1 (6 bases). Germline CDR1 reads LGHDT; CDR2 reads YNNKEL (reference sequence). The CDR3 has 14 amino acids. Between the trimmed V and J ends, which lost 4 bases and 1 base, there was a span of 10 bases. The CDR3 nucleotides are TGTGCCAGCAGCCCAGGGGAATTTAACTATGGCTACACCTTC. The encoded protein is CASSPGEFNYGYTF.

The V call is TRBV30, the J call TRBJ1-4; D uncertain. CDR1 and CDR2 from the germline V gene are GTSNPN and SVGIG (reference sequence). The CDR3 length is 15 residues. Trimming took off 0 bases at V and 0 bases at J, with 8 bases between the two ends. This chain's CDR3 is CAWSVQRATNEKLFF. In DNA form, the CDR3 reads TGTGCCTGGAGTGTACAGAGAGCAACTAATGAAAAACTGTTTTTT. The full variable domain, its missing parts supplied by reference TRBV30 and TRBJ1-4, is SQTIHQWPATLVQPVGSPLSLECTVEGTSNPNLYWYRQAAGRGLQLLFYSVGIGQISSEVPQNLSASRPQDRQFILSSKKLLLSDSGFYLCAWSVQRATNEKLFFGSGTQLSVL.

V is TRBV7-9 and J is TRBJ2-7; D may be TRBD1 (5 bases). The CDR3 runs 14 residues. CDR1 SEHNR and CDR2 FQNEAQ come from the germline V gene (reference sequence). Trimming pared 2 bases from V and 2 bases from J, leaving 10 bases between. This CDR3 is CASSLTQGTYEQYF. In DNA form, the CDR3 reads TGTGCCAGCAGCTTAACGCAGGGTACCTACGAGCAGTACTTC.

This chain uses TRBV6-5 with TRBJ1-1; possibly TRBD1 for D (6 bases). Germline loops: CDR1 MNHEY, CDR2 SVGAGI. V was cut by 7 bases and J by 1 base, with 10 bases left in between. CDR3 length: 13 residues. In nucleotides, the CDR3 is TGTGCCAGCAACAGGGAGGGGAACACTGAAGCTTTCTTT. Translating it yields CASNREGNTEAFF.

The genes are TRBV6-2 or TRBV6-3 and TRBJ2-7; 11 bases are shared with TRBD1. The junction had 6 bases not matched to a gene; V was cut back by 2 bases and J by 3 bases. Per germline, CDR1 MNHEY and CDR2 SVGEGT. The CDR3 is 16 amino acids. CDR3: CASSYPWTGGYYEQYF. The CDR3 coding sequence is TGTGCCAGCAGTTACCCTTGGACAGGGGGCTACTACGAGCAGTACTTC.

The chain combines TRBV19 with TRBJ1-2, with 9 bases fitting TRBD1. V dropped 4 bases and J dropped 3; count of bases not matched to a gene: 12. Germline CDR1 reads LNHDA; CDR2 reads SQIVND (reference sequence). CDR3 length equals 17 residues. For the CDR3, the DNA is TGTGCCAGTAGTACCCTACGCTGGACAGGGGAGGACTATGGCTACACCTTC. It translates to CASSTLRWTGEDYGYTF.

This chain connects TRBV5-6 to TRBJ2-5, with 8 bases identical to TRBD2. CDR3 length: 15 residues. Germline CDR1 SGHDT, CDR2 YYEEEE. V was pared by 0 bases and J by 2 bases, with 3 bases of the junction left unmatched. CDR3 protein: CASSLAGRGQETQYF. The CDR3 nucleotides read TGTGCCAGCAGCTTGGCCGGGAGGGGGCAAGAGACCCAGTACTTC. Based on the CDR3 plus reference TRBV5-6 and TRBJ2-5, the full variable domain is DAGVTQSPTHLIKTRGQQVTLRCSPKSGHDTVSWYQQALGQGPQFIFQYYEEEERQRGNFPDRFSGHQFPNYSSELNVNALLLGDSALYLCASSLAGRGQETQYFGPGTRLLVL.

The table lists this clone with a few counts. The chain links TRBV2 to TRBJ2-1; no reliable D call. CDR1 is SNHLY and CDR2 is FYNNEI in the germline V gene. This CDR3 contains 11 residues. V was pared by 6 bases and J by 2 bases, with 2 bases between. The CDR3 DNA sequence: TGTGCCAGCAGCGCCTACAATGAGCAGTTCTTC. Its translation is CASSAYNEQFF.

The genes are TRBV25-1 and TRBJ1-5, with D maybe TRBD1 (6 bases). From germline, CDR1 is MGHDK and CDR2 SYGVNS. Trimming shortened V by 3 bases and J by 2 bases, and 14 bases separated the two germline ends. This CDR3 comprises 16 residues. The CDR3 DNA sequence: TGTGCCAGCAGTGATCTGATGGGGGCTGGCAATCAGCCCCAGCATTTT. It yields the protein CASSDLMGAGNQPQHF.

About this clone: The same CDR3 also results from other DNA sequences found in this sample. The CDR3 spells CASSQAGTDTQYF. CDR3 coding DNA: TGTGCCAGCAGCCAAGCTGGCACAGATACGCAGTATTTT. The rearrangement joins TRBV3-1 (or the pseudogene TRBV3-2) to TRBJ2-3; D gene ambiguous. Trimming left V 1 base short and J 1 base short, with 3 bases between. Germline V gene lookup returns CDR1 LGHDT and CDR2 YNNKEL (reference sequence). The CDR3 runs 13 residues.

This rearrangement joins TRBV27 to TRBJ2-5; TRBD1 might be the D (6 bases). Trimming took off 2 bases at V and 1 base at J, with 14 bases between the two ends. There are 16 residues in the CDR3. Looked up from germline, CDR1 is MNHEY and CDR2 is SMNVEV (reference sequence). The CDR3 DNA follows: TGTGCCAGCAGTTTAAGAACGGGACATTCCCAAGAGACCCAGTACTTC. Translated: CASSLRTGHSQETQYF.

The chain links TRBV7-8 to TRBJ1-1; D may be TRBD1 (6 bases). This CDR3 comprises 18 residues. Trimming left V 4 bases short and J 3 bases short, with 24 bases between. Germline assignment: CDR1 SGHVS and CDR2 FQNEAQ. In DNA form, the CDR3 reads TGTGCCAGCAGCTCCAAAACTAAAGTACAGGGTAATCACACTGAAGCTTTCTTT. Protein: CASSSKTKVQGNHTEAFF.

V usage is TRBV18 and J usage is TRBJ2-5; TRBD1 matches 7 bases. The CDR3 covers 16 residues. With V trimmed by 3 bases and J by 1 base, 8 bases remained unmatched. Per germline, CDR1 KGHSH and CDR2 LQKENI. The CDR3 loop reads CASSPQTTGVQETQYF. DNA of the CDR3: TGTGCCAGCTCACCCCAAACCACAGGGGTCCAAGAGACCCAGTACTTC.

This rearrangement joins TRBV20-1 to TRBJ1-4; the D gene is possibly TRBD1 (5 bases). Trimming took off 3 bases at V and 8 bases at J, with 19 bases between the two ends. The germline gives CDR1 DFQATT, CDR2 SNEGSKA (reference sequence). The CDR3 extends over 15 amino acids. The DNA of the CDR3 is TGCAGTGCTAGTGAAGGGGCCGCCGCAAGGGAAAAACTGTTTTTT. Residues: CSASEGAAAREKLFF.